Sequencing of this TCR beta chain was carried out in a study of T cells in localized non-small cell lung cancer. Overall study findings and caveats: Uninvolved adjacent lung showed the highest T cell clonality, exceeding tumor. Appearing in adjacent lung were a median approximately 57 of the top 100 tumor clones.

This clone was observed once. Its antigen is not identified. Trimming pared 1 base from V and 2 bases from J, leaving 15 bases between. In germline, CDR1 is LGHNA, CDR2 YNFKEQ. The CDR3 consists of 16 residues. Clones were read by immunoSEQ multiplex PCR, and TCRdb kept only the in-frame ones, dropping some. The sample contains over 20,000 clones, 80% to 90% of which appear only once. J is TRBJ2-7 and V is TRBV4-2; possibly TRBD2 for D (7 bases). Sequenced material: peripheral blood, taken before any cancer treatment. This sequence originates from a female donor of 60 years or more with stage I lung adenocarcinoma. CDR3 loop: CASSQAGAGAPYEQYF. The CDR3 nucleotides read TGTGCCAGCAGCCAAGCAGGGGCGGGGGCCCCCTACGAGCAGTACTTC.